Described below is a single T cell receptor (beta chain) sequence and its context. This record belongs to a study of T cell responses to AZD1222 COVID-19 vaccine. TCRdb's table, derived via immunoSEQ multiplex PCR, lists solely in-frame clones and lacks some. The sample holds around 150,000 clones; approximately 85% are singletons and the top ten take around 8.3%. The CDR3 is 11 amino acids. From germline, CDR1 is SGHVS and CDR2 FQNEAQ. Trimming left V 5 bases short and J 5 bases short, with 7 bases between. The sample consisted of peripheral blood, taken 28 days after the second dose of the MenACWY control vaccine. This sequence was found in an adult who received the MenACWY meningococcal vaccine as a control. V is TRBV7-8 and J is TRBJ2-7; D is unclear. The chain's CDR3 is CASSPLNEQYF. The CDR3 DNA reads as TGTGCCAGCAGCCCTCTGAACGAGCAGTACTTC.